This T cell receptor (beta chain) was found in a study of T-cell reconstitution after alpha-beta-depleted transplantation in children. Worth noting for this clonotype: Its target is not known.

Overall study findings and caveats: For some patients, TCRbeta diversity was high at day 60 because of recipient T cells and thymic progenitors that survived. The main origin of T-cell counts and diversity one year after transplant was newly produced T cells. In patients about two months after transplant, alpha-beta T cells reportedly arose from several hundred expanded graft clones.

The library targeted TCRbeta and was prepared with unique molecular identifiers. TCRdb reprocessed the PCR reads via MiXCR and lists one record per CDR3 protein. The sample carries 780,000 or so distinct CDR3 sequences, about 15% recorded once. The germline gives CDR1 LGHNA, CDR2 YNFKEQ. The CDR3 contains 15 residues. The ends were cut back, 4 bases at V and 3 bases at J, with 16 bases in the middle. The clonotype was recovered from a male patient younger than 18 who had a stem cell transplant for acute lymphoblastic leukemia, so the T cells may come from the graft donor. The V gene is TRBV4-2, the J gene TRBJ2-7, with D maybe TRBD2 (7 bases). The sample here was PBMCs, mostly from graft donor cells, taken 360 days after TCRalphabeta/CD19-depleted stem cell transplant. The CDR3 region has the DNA TGTGCCAGCAGCCCGCCCGGGGAGGGGGTCTACGAGCAGTACTTC. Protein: CASSPPGEGVYEQYF.